This T cell receptor beta chain was observed in a study of T cell repertoires and HLA-DP antigens. About this clone: Its antigen is not identified.

Libraries were prepared by immunoSEQ multiplex PCR; TCRdb keeps only in-frame clonotypes and omits some of them. The top ten hold about 0.27% of the sample, which has roughly 120,000 clones, about 92% seen once. Study-level findings and limits: A non-physiological HeLa system presented antigen to total CD4+ responders.

The clonotype was recovered from a woman between 18 and 30 years old in good health and CMV-seronegative. The sequenced material came from CD4+ T cells from PBMCs.

The CDR3 sequence is CASGGLMNTEAFF. In DNA form, the CDR3 reads TGTGCCAGCGGAGGGCTCATGAACACTGAAGCTTTCTTT. The chain has TRBV18 and TRBJ1-1; D remains ambiguous. CDR1 KGHSH and CDR2 LQKENI come from the germline V gene. This CDR3 spans 13 amino acids. Trimming removed 8 bases at V and 0 bases at J, with 10 bases between. Using reference TRBV18 and TRBJ1-1 for the parts outside the CDR3, the full variable domain is NAGVMQNPRHLVRRRGQEARLRCSPMKGHSHVYWYRQLPEEGLKFMVYLQKENIIDESGMPKERFSAEFPKEGPSILRIQQVVRGDSAAYFCASGGLMNTEAFFGQGTRLTVV.